Sequencing of this TCR beta chain was carried out in a study of blood T cell repertoires in COVID-19. On the study more broadly: Samples came from the United States, Italy and Spain, spanning acute and convalescent COVID-19. PBMCs, B-cell-depleted T cells, or T cells provided the cDNA or gDNA that made up the material.

Study processing details: The assay estimated nucleated cells by amplifying reference gene primers. Repertoires were generated with immunoSEQ multiplex PCR, while TCRdb's copy carries only in-frame clones and drops some. V, J and clone size are taken as reported in that table, and D and trimming were inferred from the DNA itself. Of roughly 230,000 clones in the sample, approximately 85% were seen once. The CDR3 loop spans 15 amino acids. Trimming removed 5 bases from V and 7 bases from J; junction bases left unmatched: 9. Sequencing was performed on peripheral blood. The clonotype comes from a middle-aged man with COVID-19, enrolled during active disease. V and J are TRBV5-3 and TRBJ2-1; TRBD1 matches 10 bases. TRBV5-3 is given ORF status, its function remaining uncertain. The CDR3 region is CARSAGTGDCNEQFF. The CDR3 nucleotides read TGTGCCAGAAGTGCCGGGACAGGGGACTGTAATGAGCAGTTCTTC.